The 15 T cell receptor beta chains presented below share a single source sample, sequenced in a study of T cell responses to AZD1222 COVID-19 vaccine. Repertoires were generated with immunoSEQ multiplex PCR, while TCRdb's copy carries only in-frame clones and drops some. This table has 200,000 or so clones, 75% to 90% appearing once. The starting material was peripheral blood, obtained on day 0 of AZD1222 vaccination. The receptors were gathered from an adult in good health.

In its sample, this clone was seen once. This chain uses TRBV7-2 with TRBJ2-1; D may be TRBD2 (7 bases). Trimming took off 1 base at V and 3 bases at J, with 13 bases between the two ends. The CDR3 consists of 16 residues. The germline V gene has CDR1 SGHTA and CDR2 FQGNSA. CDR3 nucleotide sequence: TGTGCCAGCAGCTTAGAGGTGGGAGGGGGCTACAATGAGCAGTTCTTC. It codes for CASSLEVGGGYNEQFF.

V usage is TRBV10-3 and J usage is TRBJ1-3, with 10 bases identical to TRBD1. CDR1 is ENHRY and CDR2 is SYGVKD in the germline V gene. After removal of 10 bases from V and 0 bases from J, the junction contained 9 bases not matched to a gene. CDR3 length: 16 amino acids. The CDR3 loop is CATGPGTGVSGNTIYF. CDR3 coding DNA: TGTGCCACCGGTCCCGGGACAGGGGTCTCTGGAAACACCATATATTTT.

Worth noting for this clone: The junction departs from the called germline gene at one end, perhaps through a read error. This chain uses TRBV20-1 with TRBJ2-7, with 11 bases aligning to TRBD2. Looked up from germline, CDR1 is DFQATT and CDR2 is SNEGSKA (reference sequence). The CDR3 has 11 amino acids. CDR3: CSARDTTSGSF. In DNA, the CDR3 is TGCAGTGCTAGAGATACTACTAGCGGGAGTTTC.

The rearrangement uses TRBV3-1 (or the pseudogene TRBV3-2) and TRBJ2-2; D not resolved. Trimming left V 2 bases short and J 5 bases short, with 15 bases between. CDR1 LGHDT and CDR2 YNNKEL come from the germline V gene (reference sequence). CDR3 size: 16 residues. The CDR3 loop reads CASSQYSRPITGELFF. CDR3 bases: TGTGCCAGCAGCCAATATTCTAGGCCGATTACCGGGGAGCTGTTTTTT.

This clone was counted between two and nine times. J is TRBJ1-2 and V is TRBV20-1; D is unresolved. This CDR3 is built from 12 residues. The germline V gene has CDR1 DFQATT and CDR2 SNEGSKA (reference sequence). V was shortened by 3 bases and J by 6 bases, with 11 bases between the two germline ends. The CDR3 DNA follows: TGCAGTGCTAGTATAGGTAGGAATGGCTACACCTTC. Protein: CSASIGRNGYTF.

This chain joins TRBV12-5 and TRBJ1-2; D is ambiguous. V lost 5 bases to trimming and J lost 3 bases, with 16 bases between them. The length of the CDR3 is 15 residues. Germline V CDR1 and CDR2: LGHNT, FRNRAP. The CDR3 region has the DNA TGTGCTAGTGGTCCAAGGGAAGGCGGGGACTATGGCTACACCTTC. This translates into CASGPREGGDYGYTF. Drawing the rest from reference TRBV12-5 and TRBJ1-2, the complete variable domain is DARVTQTPRHKVTEMGQEVTMRCQPILGHNTVFWYRQTMMQGLELLAYFRNRAPLDDSGMPKDRFSAEMPDATLATLKIQPSEPRDSAVYFCASGPREGGDYGYTFGSGTRLTVV.

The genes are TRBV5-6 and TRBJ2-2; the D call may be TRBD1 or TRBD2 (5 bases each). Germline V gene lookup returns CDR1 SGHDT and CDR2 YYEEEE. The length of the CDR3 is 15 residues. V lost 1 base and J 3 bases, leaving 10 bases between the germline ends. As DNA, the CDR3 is TGTGCCAGCAGCTTGTCGGGGACCTACACCGGGGAGCTGTTTTTT. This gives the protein CASSLSGTYTGELFF. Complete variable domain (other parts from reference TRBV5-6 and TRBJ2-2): DAGVTQSPTHLIKTRGQQVTLRCSPKSGHDTVSWYQQALGQGPQFIFQYYEEEERQRGNFPDRFSGHQFPNYSSELNVNALLLGDSALYLCASSLSGTYTGELFFGEGSRLTVL.

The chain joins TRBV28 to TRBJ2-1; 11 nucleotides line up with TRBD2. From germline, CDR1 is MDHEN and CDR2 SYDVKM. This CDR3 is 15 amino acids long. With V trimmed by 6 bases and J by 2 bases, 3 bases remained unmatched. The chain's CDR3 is CASRGSGGAYNEQFF. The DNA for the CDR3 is TGTGCCAGCAGGGGTAGCGGGGGGGCCTACAATGAGCAGTTCTTC.

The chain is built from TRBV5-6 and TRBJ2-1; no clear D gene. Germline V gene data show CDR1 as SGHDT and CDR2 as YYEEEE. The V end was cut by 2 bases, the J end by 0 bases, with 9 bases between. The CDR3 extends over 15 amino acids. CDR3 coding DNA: TGTGCCAGCAGCTTTCGGTTAAGCTCCTACAATGAGCAGTTCTTC. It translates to CASSFRLSSYNEQFF.

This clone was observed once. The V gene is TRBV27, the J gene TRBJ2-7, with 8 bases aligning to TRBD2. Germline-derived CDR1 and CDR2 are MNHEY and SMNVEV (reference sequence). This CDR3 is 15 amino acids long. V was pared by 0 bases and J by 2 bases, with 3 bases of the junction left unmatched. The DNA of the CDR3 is TGTGCCAGCAGTTTATCCCCGGGACTAGCCTACGAGCAGTACTTC. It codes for CASSLSPGLAYEQYF.

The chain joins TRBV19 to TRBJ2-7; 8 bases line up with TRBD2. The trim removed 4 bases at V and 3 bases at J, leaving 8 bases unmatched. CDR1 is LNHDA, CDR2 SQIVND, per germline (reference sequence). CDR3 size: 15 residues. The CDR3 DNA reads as TGTGCCAGTAGTAAAACTAGCGGAATTTTCTACGAGCAGTACTTC. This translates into CASSKTSGIFYEQYF.

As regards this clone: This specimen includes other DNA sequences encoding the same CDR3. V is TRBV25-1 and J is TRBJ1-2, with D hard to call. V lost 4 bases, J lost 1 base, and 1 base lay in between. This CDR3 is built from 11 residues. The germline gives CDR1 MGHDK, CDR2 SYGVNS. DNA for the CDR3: TGTGCCAGCAGTGGTAACTATGGCTACACCTTC. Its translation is CASSGNYGYTF.

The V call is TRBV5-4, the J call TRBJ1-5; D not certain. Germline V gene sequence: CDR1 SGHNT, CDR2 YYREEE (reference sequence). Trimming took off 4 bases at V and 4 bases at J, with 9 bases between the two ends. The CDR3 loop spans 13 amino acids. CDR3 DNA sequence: TGTGCCAGCAGCCCTGACTGGAATCAGCCCCAGCATTTT. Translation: CASSPDWNQPQHF.

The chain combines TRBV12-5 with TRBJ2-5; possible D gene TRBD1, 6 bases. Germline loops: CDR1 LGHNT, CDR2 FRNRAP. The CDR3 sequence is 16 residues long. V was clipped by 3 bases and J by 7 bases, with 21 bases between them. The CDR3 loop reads CASGFVQGMPAGTQYF. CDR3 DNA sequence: TGTGCTAGTGGTTTTGTCCAGGGGATGCCCGCGGGGACCCAGTACTTC.

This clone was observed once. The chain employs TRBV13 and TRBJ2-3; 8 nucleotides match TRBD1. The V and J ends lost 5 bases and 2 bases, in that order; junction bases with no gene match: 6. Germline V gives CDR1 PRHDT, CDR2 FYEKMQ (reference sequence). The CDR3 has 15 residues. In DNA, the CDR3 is TGTGCCAGCAGCCCCCAGACAGGGGACACAGATACGCAGTATTTT. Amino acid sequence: CASSPQTGDTDTQYF.